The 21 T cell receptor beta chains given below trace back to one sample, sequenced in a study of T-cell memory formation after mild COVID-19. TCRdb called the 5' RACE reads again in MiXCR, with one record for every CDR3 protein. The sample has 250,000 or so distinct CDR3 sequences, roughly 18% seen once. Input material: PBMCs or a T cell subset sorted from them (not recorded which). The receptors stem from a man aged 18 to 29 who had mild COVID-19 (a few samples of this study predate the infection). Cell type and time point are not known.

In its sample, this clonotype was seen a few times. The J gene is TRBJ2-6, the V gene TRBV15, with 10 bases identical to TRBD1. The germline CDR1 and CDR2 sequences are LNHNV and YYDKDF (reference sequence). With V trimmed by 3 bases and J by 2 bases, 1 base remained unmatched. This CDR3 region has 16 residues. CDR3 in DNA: TGTGCCACCAGCAGGACAGGGGGCGCTGGGGCCAACGTCCTGACTTTC. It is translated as CATSRTGGAGANVLTF.

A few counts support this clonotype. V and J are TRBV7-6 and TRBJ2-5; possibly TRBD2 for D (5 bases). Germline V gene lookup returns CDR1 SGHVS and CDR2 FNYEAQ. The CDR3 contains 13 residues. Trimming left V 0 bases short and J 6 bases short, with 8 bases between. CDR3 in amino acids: CASSLAHGKTQYF. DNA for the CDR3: TGTGCCAGCAGCTTAGCGCACGGGAAGACCCAGTACTTC.

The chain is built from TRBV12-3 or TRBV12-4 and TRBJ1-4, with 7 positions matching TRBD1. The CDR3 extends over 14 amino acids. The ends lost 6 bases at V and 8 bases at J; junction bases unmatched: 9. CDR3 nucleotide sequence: TGTGCCAGCAGGCTTACAGGGGCTTCGGAAAAACTGTTTTTT. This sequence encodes CASRLTGASEKLFF.

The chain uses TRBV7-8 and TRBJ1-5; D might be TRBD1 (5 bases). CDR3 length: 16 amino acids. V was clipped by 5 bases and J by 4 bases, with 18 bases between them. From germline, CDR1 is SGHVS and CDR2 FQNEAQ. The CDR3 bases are TGTGCCAGCAGCCCAGGGTCCGGGACGGGGAATCAGCCCCAGCATTTT. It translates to CASSPGSGTGNQPQHF.

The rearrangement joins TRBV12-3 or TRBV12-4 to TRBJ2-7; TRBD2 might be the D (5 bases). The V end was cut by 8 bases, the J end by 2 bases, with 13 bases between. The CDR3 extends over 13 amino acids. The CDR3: CASSRGWTYEQYF. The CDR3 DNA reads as TGTGCCAGCTCTCGGGGTTGGACCTACGAGCAGTACTTC.

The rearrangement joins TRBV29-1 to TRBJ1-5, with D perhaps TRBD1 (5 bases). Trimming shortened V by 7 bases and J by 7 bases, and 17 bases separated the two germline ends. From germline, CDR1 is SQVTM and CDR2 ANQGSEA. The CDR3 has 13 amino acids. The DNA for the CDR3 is TGCAGCGCTGGTGGCAGGGTCGGCCAGCCCCAGCATTTT. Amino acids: CSAGGRVGQPQHF. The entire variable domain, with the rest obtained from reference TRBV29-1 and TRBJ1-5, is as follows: SAVISQKPSRDICQRGTSLTIQCQVDSQVTMMFWYRQQPGQSLTLIATANQGSEATYESGFVIDKFPISRPNLTFSTLTVSNMSPEDSSIYLCSAGGRVGQPQHFGDGTRLSIL.

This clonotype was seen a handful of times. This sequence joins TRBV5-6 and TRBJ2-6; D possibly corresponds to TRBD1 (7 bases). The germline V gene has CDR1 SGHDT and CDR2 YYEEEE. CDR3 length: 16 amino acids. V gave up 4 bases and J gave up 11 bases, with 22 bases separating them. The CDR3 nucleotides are TGTGCCAGCAGCCTGAGAATAGGGGGCGGGGTCGACGTCCTGACTTTC. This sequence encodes CASSLRIGGGVDVLTF.

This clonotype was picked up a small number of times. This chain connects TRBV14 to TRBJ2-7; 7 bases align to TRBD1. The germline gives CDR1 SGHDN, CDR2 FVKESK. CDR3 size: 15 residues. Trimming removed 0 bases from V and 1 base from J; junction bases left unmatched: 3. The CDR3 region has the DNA TGTGCCAGCAGCCAAGAGTGGACAGGATCCTACGAGCAGTACTTC. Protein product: CASSQEWTGSYEQYF.

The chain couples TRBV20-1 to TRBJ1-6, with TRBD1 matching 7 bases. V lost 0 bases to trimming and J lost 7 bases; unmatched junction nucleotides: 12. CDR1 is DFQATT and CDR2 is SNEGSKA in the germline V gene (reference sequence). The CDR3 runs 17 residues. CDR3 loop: CSARDAREGQVNSPLHF. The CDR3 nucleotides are TGCAGTGCTAGAGACGCAAGGGAAGGACAGGTGAATTCACCCCTCCACTTT.

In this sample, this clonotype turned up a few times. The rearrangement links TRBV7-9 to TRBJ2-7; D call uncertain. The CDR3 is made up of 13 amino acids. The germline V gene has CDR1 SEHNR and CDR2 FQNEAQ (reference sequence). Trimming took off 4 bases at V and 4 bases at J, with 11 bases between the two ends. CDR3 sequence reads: CASSSFQEYEQYF. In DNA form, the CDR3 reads TGTGCCAGCAGCTCGTTTCAGGAATACGAGCAGTACTTC.

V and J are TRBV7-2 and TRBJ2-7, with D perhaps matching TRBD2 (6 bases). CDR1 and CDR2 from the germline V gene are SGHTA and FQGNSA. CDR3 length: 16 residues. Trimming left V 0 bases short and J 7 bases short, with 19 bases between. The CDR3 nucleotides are TGTGCCAGCAGCTTAGCGGCCCAGGCGGGGTCGGGAGAGCAGTACTTC. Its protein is CASSLAAQAGSGEQYF.

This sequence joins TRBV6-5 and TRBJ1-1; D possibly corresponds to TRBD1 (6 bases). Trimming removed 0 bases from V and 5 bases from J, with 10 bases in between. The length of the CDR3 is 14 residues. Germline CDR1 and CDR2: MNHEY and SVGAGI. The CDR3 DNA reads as TGTGCCAGCAGTTACTCGAGGACAGAGACTGAAGCTTTCTTT. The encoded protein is CASSYSRTETEAFF.

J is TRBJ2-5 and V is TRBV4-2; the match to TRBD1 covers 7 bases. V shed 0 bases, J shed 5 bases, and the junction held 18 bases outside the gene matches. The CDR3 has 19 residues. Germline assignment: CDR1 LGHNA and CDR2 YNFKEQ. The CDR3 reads CASSQDIFRGFPTLETQYF. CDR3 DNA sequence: TGTGCCAGCAGCCAAGATATATTCAGGGGGTTCCCAACATTGGAGACCCAGTACTTC.

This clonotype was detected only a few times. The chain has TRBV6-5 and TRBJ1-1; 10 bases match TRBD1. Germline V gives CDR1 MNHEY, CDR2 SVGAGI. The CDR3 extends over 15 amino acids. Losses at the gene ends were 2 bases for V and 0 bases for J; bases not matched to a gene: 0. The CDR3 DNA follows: TGTGCCAGCAGTTACGGGACAGGGGTGAACACTGAAGCTTTCTTT. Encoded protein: CASSYGTGVNTEAFF.

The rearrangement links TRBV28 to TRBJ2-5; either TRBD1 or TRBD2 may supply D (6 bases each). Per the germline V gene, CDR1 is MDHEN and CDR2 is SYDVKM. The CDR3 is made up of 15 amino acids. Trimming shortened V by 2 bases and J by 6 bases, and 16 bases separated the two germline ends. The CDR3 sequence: CASSLPRGGTQTQYF. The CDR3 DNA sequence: TGTGCCAGCAGTTTACCCCGAGGGGGGACCCAGACCCAGTACTTC.

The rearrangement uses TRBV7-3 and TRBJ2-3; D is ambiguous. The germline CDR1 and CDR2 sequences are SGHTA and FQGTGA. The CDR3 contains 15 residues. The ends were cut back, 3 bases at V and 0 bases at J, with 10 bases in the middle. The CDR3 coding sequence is TGTGCCAGCAGCTTGGGGATAGGGAGCACAGATACGCAGTATTTT. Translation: CASSLGIGSTDTQYF.

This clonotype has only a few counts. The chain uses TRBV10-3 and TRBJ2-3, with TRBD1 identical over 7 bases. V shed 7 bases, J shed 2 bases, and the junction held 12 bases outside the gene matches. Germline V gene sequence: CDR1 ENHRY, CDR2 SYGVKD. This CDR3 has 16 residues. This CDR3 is CAITPEWGQFTDTQYF. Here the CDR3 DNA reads TGTGCCATCACCCCCGAGTGGGGACAGTTCACAGATACGCAGTATTTT.

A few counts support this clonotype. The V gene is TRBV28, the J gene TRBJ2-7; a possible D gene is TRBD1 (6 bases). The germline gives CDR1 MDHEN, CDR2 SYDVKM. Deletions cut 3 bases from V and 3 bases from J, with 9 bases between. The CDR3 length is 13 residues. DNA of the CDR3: TGTGCCAGCAGTTTTTCACAGGGCTACGAGCAGTACGTC. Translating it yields CASSFSQGYEQYV.

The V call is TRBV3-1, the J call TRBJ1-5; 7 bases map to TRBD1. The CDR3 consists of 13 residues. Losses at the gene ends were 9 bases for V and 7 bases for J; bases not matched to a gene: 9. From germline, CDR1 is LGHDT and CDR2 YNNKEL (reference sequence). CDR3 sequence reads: CASSQGPEQPQHF. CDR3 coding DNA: TGTGCCAGTTCACAGGGGCCGGAGCAGCCCCAGCATTTT.

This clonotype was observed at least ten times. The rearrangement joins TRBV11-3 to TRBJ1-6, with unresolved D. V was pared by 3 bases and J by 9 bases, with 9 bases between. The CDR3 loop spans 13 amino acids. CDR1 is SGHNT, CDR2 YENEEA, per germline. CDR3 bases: TGTGCCAGCAGCTTGAGGGCGAGTTCACCCCTCCACTTT. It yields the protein CASSLRASSPLHF.

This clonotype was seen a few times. CDR3 protein: CASSTASGGAYEQYV. CDR3 bases: TGTGCCAGCAGTACTGCTAGCGGGGGGGCATACGAGCAGTACGTC. The rearrangement links TRBV27 to TRBJ2-7, with 12 positions matching TRBD2. With V trimmed by 5 bases and J by 4 bases, 6 bases remained unmatched. This CDR3 has 15 amino acids. The germline V gene encodes CDR1 MNHEY and CDR2 SMNVEV (reference sequence).